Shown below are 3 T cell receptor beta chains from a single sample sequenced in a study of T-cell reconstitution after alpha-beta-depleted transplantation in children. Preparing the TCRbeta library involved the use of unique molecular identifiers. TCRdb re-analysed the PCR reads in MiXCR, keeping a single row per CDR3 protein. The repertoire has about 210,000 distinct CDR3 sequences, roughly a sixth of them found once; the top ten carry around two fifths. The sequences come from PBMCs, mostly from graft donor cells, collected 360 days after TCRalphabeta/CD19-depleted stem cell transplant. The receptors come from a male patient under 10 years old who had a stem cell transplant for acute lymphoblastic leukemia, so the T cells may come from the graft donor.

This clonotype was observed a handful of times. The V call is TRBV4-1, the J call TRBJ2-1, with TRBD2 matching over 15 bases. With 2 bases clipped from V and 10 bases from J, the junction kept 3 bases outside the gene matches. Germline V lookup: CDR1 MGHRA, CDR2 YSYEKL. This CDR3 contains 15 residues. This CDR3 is CASSQLGLAGGEQFF. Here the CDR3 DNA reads TGCGCCAGCAGCCAATTGGGACTAGCGGGGGGAGAGCAGTTCTTC.

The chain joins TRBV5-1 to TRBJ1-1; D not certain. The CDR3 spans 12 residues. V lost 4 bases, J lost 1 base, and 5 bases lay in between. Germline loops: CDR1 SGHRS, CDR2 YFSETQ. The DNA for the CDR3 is TGCGCCAGCAGCCACCAGAACACTGAAGCTTTCTTT. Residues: CASSHQNTEAFF.

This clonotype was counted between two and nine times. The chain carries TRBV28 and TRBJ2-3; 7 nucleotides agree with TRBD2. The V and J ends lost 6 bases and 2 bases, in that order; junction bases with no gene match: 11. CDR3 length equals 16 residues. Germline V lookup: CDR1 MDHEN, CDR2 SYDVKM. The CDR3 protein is CASRTYPGGDTDTQYF. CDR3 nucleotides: TGTGCCAGCAGAACCTACCCTGGGGGGGACACAGATACGCAGTATTTT.